The source of this T cell receptor beta chain is a study of control samples from healthy donors and cancer patients. Trimming took 4 bases from V and 0 from J, leaving 24 bases between them. This CDR3 spans 19 amino acids. This table comes from immunoSEQ multiplex PCR, and its TCRdb copy is limited to in-frame clones, with some not included. The table lists about 120,000 clones, around 86% of them singletons. This clone was recorded once. Sequenced input: blood. The chain employs TRBV5-3 and TRBJ2-3; D may be TRBD1 (6 bases). TRBV5-3 is known as an ORF, though its function is uncertain. The receptor was derived from a man between 40 and 49 years old in good health. The CDR3 loop reads CARSECSSTGQMSTDTQYF. Here the CDR3 DNA reads TGTGCCAGAAGCGAGTGCTCCTCAACCGGACAGATGAGCACAGATACGCAGTATTTT.